The text below deals with one T cell receptor beta chain. In this sample, this clonotype turned up many times. Its antigen target is currently unknown. It has no much larger one-base neighbor in the sample; base qualities were not kept. The CDR3, from cysteine to phenylalanine, totals 12 residues. CDR3 DNA only is kept here, 36 bases in frame from base 1. Sequences SNHLY (CDR1) and FYNNEI (CDR2) are obtained from the germline V gene. V drops 8 bases and J drops 8 bases, leaving 12 bases in between. The entry originates in a study of human T cells and chemical hapten exposure (dated by TCRdb to the early 2020s). The study in broad terms: For sensitization, 2% DPC in acetone was applied to a roughly 2 cm by roughly 2 cm area of upper inner arm skin. The study tracked peripheral blood TCR repertoire changes in vivo during primary and secondary sensitization to the hapten diphenylcyclopropenone (DPC) in alopecia patients. Most of the patients in the cohort were female, and the cohort covered alopecia areata with under or over 50% scalp involvement, alopecia totalis and alopecia universalis. For TCR sequencing, blood came from approximately 29 alopecia patients at anywhere from one to four time points (pre-sensitization, 2, 6 and 24 weeks). Blood samples were taken from patients before sensitization (week 0) and then at 2, 6 and about 24 weeks after DPC sensitization. Weekly therapeutic DPC doses were additionally applied to the scalp of patients throughout the roughly 24-week study period. Patch testing was performed on the upper back with Finn chambers containing 0.01% DPC, and the patch tests were scored after 6 days according to International Contact Dermatitis Research Group standards. Libraries were combined into a pool for sequencing, and differences in TCR yield between samples came mainly from small differences in library volumes within the pool.

Library preparation used RACE. Sequencing was carried out with a NextSeq 500. During library preparation, unique molecular identifiers were attached to individual cDNA molecules so that TCRs could be counted quantitatively and reproducibly. Each blood RNA sample was used to sequence both TCR alpha and TCR beta chains. In the paper's pipeline: Samples had a median of roughly 100,000 TCRs, with a range from roughly 20,000 to 690,600. The Decombinator software suite was used to annotate the V, J and CDR3 of the TCR reads. Every sample was subsampled to the same number of TCRs (28,000) for the PS versus PT1 abundance plots. TCRs were defined as expanded if absent before sensitization and observed at least eight times at the 2-week time point. Clones were called with MiXCR by TCRdb after fastp trimmed the public reads at Q25, and only in-frame beta chains were retained. Rows with a matching CDR3 protein are joined into one entry that keeps the most common DNA and genes. TCRdb's processing, not the authors' own work, is the source of the V and J calls. For this sample there are about 84,000 distinct CDR3 sequences; about 10% appear just once. The biggest ten clones account for 2% to 3% of the sample.

The full study reports these points: DPC sensitization did not change how many TCRs were above 1 in 1000 frequency, and no evidence was found of alterations in global repertoire structure. The number of PT1 expanded TCRs positively correlated with patch test score, significant at thresholds 8, 16 and 32 but not 4. Alopecia, a presumed autoimmune disease, was present in all patients, so the immune response of the patients might differ from that of healthy individuals. Compared with pre-sensitization or healthy control sets, expanded TCRs formed significantly more large CDR3 similarity clusters, which is consistent with antigen-driven responses. Repeated subsampling changed both the strength of the expansion versus patch-test correlation and the threshold at which that correlation became significant.

The label giving this sample's time point can be read as: patch test 2, 6 weeks after DPC sensitization. The treatment or condition tag for this specimen amounts to: therapeutic diphenylcyclopropenone sensitization with weekly scalp DPC. Blood at each patch-test visit was drawn before the patch test was applied. Eligible patients were aged 18 to 70, diagnosed with alopecia, deemed suitable for DPC therapy, and excluded if pregnant. Unfractionated whole blood was collected in Tempus Blood RNA tubes, and total RNA was extracted from that blood. The sequenced sample was whole blood, obtained in connection with sensitization to the hapten diphenylcyclopropenone (DPC). This chain joins TRBV2 to TRBJ1-4; the D gene is perhaps TRBD1, from 6 matching bases. This TCR was sampled from a woman aged 25 to 39 with alopecia areata. Some clones in this sample may be carry-over from other donors' samples. In nucleotides, the sequence is TGTGCCAGCTTGGGGGCGCGAGAAAAACTGTTTTTT. This translates into CASLGAREKLFF.